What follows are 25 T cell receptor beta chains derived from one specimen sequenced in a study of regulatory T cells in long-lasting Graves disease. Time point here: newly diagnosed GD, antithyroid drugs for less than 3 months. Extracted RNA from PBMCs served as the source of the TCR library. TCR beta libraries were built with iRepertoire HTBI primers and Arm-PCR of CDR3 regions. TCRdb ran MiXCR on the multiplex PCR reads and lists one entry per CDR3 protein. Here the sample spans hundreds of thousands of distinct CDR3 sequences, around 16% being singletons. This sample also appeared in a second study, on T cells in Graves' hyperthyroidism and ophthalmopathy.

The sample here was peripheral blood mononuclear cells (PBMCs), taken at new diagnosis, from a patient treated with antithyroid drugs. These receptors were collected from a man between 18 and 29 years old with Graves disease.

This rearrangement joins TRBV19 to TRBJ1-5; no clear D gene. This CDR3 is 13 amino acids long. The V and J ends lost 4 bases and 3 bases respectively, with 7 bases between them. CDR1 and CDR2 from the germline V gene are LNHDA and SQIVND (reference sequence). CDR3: CASSTTSNQPQHF. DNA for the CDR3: TGTGCCAGTAGTACCACCTCCAATCAGCCCCAGCATTTT.

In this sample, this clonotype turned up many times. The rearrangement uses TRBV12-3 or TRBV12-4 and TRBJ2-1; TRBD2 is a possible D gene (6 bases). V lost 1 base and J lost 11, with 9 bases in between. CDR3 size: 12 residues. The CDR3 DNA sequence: TGTGCCAGCAGTTTAGGCGGGATCCAGCAGTTCTTC. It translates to CASSLGGIQQFF.

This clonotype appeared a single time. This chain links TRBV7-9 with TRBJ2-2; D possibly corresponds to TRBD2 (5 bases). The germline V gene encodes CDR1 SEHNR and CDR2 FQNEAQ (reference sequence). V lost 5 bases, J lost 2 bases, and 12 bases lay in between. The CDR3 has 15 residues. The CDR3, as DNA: TGTGCCAGCAGCCTAAGCGGAGTCAACACCGGGGAGCTGTTTTTT. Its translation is CASSLSGVNTGELFF.

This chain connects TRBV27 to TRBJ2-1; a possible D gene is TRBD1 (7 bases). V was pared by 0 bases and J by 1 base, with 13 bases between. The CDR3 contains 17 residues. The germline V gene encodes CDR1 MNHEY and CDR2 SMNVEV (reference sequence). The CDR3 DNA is TGTGCCAGCAGTTTATCGGAGGGACAGTTTTCCTACAATGAGCAGTTCTTC. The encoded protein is CASSLSEGQFSYNEQFF.

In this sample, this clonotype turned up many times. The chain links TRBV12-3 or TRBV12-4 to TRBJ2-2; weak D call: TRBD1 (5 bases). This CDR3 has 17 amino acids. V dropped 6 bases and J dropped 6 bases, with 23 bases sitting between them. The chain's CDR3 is CASSPSTGPSRAGELFF. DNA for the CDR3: TGTGCCAGCAGCCCAAGTACAGGCCCTAGTCGGGCCGGGGAGCTGTTTTTT.

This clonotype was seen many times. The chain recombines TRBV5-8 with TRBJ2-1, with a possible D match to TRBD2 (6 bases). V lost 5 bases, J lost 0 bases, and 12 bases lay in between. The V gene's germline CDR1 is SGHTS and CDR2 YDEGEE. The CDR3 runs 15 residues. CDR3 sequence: CASRRVGSSYNEQFF. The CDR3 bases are TGTGCCAGCAGGAGGGTCGGGAGCTCCTACAATGAGCAGTTCTTC. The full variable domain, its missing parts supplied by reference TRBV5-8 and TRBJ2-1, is EAGVTQSPTHLIKTRGQQATLRCSPISGHTSVYWYQQALGLGLQFLLWYDEGEERNRGNFPPRFSGRQFPNYSSELNVNALELEDSALYLCASRRVGSSYNEQFFGPGTRLTVL.

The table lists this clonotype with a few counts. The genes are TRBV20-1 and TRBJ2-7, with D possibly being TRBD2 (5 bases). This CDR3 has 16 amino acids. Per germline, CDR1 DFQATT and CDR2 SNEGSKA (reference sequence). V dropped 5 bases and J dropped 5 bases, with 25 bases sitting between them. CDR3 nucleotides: TGCAGTGCTTCCCAAAGGTCGAGGGAAGGCCCCCACGAGCAGTACTTC. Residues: CSASQRSREGPHEQYF.

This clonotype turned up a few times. The CDR3 is CASSSSQGAVHADTQYF. CDR3 nucleotide sequence: TGTGCCAGCAGCTCGTCTCAGGGGGCGGTACACGCAGATACGCAGTATTTT. V usage is TRBV7-9 and J usage is TRBJ2-3; 8 positions agree with TRBD1. Germline V CDR1 and CDR2: SEHNR, FQNEAQ (reference sequence). J was trimmed by 4 bases and V by 4 bases; bases with no gene match: 13. The CDR3 is 17 residues long.

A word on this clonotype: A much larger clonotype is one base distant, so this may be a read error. The CDR3 region is CASSEPGSSYNEQYF. Here the CDR3 DNA reads TGTGCCAGCAGTGAACCGGGTAGCTCCTACAATGAGCAGTACTTC. V and J are TRBV25-1 and TRBJ2-7; no reliable D call. With 2 bases removed from V and 7 bases from J, the gap between germline ends came to 18 bases. Germline V gene lookup returns CDR1 MGHDK and CDR2 SYGVNS. The CDR3 has 15 residues.

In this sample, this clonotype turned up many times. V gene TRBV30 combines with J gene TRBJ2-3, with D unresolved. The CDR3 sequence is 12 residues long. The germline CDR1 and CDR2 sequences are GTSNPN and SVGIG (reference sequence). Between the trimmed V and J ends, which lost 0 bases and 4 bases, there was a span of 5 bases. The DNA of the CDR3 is TGTGCCTGGAGTGTAAGACCAGATACGCAGTATTTT. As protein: CAWSVRPDTQYF.

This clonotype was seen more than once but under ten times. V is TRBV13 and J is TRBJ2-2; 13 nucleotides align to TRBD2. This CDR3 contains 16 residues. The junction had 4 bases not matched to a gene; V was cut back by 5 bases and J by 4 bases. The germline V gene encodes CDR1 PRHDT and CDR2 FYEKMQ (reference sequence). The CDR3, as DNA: TGTGCCAGCAGCCCGAGGACTAGCGGGAGCACCGGGGAGCTGTTTTTT. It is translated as CASSPRTSGSTGELFF.

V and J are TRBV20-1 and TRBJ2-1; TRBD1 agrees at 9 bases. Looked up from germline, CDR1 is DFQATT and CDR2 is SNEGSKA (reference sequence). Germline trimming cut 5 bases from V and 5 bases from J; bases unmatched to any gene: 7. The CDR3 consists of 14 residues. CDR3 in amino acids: CSASDRGSDNEQFF. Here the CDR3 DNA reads TGCAGTGCTTCTGACAGGGGGTCCGACAATGAGCAGTTCTTC.

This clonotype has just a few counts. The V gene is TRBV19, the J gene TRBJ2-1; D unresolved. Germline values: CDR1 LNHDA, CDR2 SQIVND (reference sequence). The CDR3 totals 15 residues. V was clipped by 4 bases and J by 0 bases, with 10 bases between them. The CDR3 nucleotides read TGTGCCAGTAGTAACCAGAGGAGCTCCTACAATGAGCAGTTCTTC. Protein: CASSNQRSSYNEQFF.

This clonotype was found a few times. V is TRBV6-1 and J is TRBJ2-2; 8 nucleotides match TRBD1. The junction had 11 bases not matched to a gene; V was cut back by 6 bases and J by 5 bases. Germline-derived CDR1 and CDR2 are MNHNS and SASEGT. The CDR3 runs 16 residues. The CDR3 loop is CASRAPGTGQTGELFF. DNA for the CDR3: TGTGCCAGCAGAGCGCCCGGGACAGGACAAACCGGGGAGCTGTTTTTT.

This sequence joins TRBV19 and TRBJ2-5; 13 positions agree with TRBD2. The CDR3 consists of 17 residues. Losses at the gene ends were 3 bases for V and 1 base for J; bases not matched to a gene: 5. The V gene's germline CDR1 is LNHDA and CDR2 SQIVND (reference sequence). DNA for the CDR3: TGTGCCAGTAGTATCGGTGGGACTAGCGGGATCCAAGAGACCCAGTACTTC. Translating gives CASSIGGTSGIQETQYF.

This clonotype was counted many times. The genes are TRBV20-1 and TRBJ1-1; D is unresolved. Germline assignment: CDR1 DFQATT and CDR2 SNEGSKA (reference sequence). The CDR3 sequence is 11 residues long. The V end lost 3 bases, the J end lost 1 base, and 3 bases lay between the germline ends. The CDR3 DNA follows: TGCAGTGCTAGCCCGAACACTGAAGCTTTCTTT. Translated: CSASPNTEAFF.

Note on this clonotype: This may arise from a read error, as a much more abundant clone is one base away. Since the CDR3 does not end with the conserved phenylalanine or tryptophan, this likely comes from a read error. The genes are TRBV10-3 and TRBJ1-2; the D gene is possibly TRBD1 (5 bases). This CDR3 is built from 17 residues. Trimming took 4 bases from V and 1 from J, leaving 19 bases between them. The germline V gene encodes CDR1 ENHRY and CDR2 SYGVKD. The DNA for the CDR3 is TGTGCCATCAGTGGGGAAAAGGGGTTCGGAGATAACTATGGCTACACCCTC. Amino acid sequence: CAISGEKGFGDNYGYTL.

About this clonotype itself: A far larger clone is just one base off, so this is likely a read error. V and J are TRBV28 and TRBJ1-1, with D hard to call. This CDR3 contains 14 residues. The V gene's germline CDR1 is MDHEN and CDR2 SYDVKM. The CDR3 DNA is TGTGCCGGCAGCCAAGATGGACCGAGAATTGAAGCTTTCTTT. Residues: CAGSQDGPRIEAFF.

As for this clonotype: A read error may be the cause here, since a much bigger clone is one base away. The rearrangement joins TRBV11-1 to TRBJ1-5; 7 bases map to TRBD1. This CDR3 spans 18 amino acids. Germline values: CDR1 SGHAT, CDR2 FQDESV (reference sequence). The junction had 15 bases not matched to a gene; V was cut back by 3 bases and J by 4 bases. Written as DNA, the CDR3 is TGTGCCAGCAGCTTTCAAGGGGGCGATAGAGGTTTGAATCAGCCCCAGCATTTT. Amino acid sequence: CASSFQGGDRGLNQPQHF.

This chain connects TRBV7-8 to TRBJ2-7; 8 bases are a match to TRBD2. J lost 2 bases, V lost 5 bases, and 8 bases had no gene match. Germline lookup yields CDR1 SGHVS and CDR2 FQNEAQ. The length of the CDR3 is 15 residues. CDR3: CASSKKRERPYEQYF. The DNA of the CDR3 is TGTGCCAGCAGCAAGAAGCGGGAGCGTCCCTACGAGCAGTACTTC.

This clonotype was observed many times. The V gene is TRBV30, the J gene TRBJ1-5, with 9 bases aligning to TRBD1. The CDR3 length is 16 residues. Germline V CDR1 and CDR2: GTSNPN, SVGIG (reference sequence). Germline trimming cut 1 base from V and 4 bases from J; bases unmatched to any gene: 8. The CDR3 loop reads CAWSAGTGNRNQPQHF. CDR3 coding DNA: TGTGCCTGGAGTGCTGGGACAGGGAATCGTAATCAGCCCCAGCATTTT.

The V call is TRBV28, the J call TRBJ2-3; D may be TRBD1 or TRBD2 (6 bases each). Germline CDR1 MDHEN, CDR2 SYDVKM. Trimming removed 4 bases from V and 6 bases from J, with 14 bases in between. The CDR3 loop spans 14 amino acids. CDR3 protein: CASSSIWGADTQYF. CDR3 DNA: TGTGCCAGCAGTTCCATTTGGGGGGCCGATACGCAGTATTTT.

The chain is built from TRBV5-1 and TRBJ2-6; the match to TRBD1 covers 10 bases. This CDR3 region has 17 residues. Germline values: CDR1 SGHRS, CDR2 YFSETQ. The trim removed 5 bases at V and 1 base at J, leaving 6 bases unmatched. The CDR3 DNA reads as TGCGCCAGCAGTCAGACAGGGGGCCATTCTGGGGCCAACGTCCTGACTTTC. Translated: CASSQTGGHSGANVLTF.

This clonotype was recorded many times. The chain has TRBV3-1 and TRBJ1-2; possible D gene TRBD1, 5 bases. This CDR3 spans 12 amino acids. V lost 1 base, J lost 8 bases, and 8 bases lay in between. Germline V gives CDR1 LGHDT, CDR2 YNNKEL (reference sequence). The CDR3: CASSQVQGGYTF. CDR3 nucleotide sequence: TGTGCCAGCAGCCAAGTGCAGGGAGGCTACACCTTC.

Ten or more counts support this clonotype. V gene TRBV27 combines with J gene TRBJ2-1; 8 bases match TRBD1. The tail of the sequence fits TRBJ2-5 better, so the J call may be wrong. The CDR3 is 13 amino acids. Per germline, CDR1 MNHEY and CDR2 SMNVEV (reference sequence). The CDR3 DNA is TGTGCCAGCAGTGCGGACAGGGTGGAGACCCAGTACTTC. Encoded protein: CASSADRVETQYF.